This T cell receptor beta chain was recovered during a study of control samples from healthy donors and cancer patients. This CDR3 comprises 18 residues. The ends were cut back, 4 bases at V and 1 base at J, with 20 bases in the middle. Germline V CDR1 and CDR2: SGHTA, FQGTGA. Profiling relied on immunoSEQ multiplex PCR, and the TCRdb table lists in-frame clones only, not all of them. The sample lists under 85,000 clones; over 85% were seen once. The chain links TRBV7-3 to TRBJ1-5; D gene unclear. Sequenced material: PBMCs. This TCR derives from a man aged 55-75 years with colorectal cancer. The DNA of the CDR3 is TGTGCCAGCAGCTCCGAGACTAGCGTGGTATACAGCAATCAGCCCCAGCATTTT. Translated: CASSSETSVVYSNQPQHF.